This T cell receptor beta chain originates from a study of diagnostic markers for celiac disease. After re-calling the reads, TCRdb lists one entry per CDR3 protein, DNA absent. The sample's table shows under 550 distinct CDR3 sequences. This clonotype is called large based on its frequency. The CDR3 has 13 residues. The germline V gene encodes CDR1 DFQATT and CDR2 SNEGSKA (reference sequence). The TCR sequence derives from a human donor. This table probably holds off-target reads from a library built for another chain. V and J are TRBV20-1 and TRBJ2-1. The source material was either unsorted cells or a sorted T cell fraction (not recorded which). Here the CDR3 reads CSASRQINNEQFF.